This is a list of T cell receptor beta chains from one sample in a study of human T cells and chemical hapten exposure. MiXCR, run by TCRdb on the reads, gives a single entry per CDR3 protein. The data show around 120,000 distinct CDR3 sequences, 6.5% to 10% seen once. The source material was whole blood. Receptor source: a human donor in good health. Some clones in this sample may be carry-over from other donors' samples. The CDR3 runs from the conserved cysteine through the conserved F or W. The order of the fields is clone size, J gene, V gene, D gene, CDR3 DNA, CDR3 protein. The D gene is left open where the match is weak. Size tells how often a clone was seen (once, few, many) or the class of an expanded clone, and some rows leave it out.

>many|TRBJ2-1|TRBV18|-
TGTGCCAGCTCGCCCTCGCACAGGAACCTACTGAGTAATGAGCAGTTCTTC
CASSPSHRNLLSNEQFF
>-|TRBJ2-6|TRBV2|-
TGTGCCAGCAGTGAAGGCTCCGTCCTGACTTTC
CASSEGSVLTF
>few|TRBJ2-1|TRBV5-1|TRBD1
TGCGCCAGCAGCTTGTCCGGGACAGGGTCTGTGCAGTTCTTC
CASSLSGTGSVQFF
>many|TRBJ1-1|TRBV11-2|TRBD1
TGTGCCAGCAGCTTGTACAGGGGGCCGAACACTGAAGCTTTCTTT
CASSLYRGPNTEAFF
>-|TRBJ2-7|TRBV14|-
TGTGCCAGCAGCCTGACACTCTCCGACGAGCAGTACTTC
CASSLTLSDEQYF
>many|TRBJ1-1|TRBV20-1|-
TGCAGTGCTAGAGCCGCTGGGACGGTGGCCACTGAAGCTTTCTTT
CSARAAGTVATEAFF
>few|TRBJ2-7|TRBV5-1|-
TGCGCCAGCAGCTTTGACGGGAGCTCCTACGAGCAGTACTTC
CASSFDGSSYEQYF
>many|TRBJ2-7|TRBV4-1|-
TGCGCCAGCAGCCAAGACCCAGGACCATACGAGCAGTACTTC
CASSQDPGPYEQYF
>few|TRBJ2-7|TRBV4-3|-
TGCGCCAGCAGCCAAGTAAACGGGGGGCCCTACGAGCAGTACTTC
CASSQVNGGPYEQYF
>-|TRBJ2-5|TRBV29-1|-
TGCAGCGAATCTCCGGAGGGAGAGACCCAGTACTTC
CSESPEGETQYF
>few|TRBJ2-1|TRBV4-1|-
TGCGCCAGCAGCCAAGGGGACGTCCACTCCTACAATGAGCAGTTCTTC
CASSQGDVHSYNEQFF
>many|TRBJ2-3|TRBV7-9|-
TGTGCCAGCAGTCCGTCGGGAGATACGCAGTATTTT
CASSPSGDTQYF
>-|TRBJ2-1|TRBV19|-
TGTGCCAGTAGTACAGGGCGAAATCAGTTCTTC
CASSTGRNQFF
>-|TRBJ2-7|TRBV9|TRBD1
TGTGCCAGCAGCCCCCGACAGGGCGCAGCCTACGAGCAGTACTTC
CASSPRQGAAYEQYF
>-|TRBJ2-5|TRBV6-6|-
TGTGCCAGCAGTTTCGAAATGGGGGGCCTCCACCAAGAGACCCAGTACTTC
CASSFEMGGLHQETQYF
>many|TRBJ1-1|TRBV5-1|TRBD1
TGCGCCAGCAGCCTGACAGGGGATGGGACTGAAGCTTTCTTT
CASSLTGDGTEAFF
>many|TRBJ2-3|TRBV29-1|-
TGCAGCGTCGGGTTTACCACAGATACGCAGTATTTT
CSVGFTTDTQYF
>few|TRBJ1-5|TRBV6-6|TRBD1
TGTGCCAGCAGTCGGACAGGGATGGGCAATCAGCCCCAGCATTTT
CASSRTGMGNQPQHF
>few|TRBJ2-1|TRBV7-2|-
TGTGCCAGCAGCTTAGAGCGGAGCTCCTACAATGAGCAGTTCTTC
CASSLERSSYNEQFF
>many|TRBJ1-6|TRBV20-1|-
TGCAGTGCTTCCGACACGGTCGGGTCACCCCTCCACTTT
CSASDTVGSPLHF
>-|TRBJ2-3|TRBV7-2|-
TGTGCCAGCAGCTTAGGAGCCACAGATACGCAGTATTTT
CASSLGATDTQYF
>-|TRBJ2-1|TRBV7-8|-
TGTGCCAGCAGCTACCTTGGTAGCGGACTTTACAATGAGCAGTTCTTC
CASSYLGSGLYNEQFF
>few|TRBJ2-1|TRBV13|-
TGTGCCAGCAGCGAGGGGACCGGTAACAATGAGCAGTTCTTC
CASSEGTGNNEQFF
>-|TRBJ2-7|TRBV20-1|-
TGCAGTGCTAGGGTCAGGCCAACCTACGAGCAGTACTTC
CSARVRPTYEQYF
>many|TRBJ2-3|TRBV30|TRBD2
TGTGCCTTACTCGGGACGGCAGGGACTAGCGGGATAAACACAGATACGCAGTATTTT
CALLGTAGTSGINTDTQYF
>many|TRBJ2-2|TRBV5-1|TRBD2
TGCGCCAGCACCCCTAGGACTAGCCCGAACACCGGGGAGCTGTTTTTT
CASTPRTSPNTGELFF
>many|TRBJ2-2|TRBV4-2|-
TGTGCCAGCAGCCAAGTGAGGCTAACTGACAGACCAAACACCGGGGAGCTGTTTTTT
CASSQVRLTDRPNTGELFF
>many|TRBJ1-2|TRBV20-1|-
TGCAGTGCTAGAGACTGGGCCTCCACACACTATGGCTACACCTTC
CSARDWASTHYGYTF
>many|TRBJ1-1|TRBV6-5|TRBD1
TGTGCCAGCAGTTACTTGACAGGGGGTCGGACTGAAGCTTTCTTT
CASSYLTGGRTEAFF
>-|TRBJ2-5|TRBV7-9|TRBD2
TGTGCCAGCAGCTACGGGACTAGCGGGAGTGAGACCCAGTACTTC
CASSYGTSGSETQYF
>few|TRBJ2-3|TRBV4-1|TRBD2
TGCGCCAGCAGCCAAGTAGCGGGGGGCACAGATACGCAGTATTTT
CASSQVAGGTDTQYF
>few|TRBJ1-5|TRBV4-1|TRBD1
TGCGCCAGCAGCCCGTCTGGGACAGGGGTGTGGCAGCCCCAGCATTTT
CASSPSGTGVWQPQHF
>many|TRBJ2-3|TRBV7-2|TRBD2
TGTGCCAGCAGCTCATTAGCGAGGGAGGGAGATACGCAGTATTTT
CASSSLAREGDTQYF
>-|TRBJ1-1|TRBV20-1|TRBD1
TGCAGTGCGGACAGGGGGCGTGAGACTGAAGCTTTCTTT
CSADRGRETEAFF
>many|TRBJ1-6|TRBV4-3|-
TGCGCCAGCAGCCAAGACTGGAGCTCCTATAATTCACCCCTCCACTTT
CASSQDWSSYNSPLHF
>few|TRBJ1-2|TRBV5-6|TRBD1
TGTGCCAGCAGCTTGGCATCGGACAGGGGGACGACTAACTATGGCTACACCTTC
CASSLASDRGTTNYGYTF
>-|TRBJ2-1|TRBV3-1|-
TGTGACAGCAGCCAAGAGGGGGGGAATGAGCAGTTCTTC
CDSSQEGGNEQFF
>-|TRBJ1-1|TRBV5-5|TRBD1
TGTGCCAGCAGCCCAACAGGGGGCTTAATAGCTGAAGCTTTCTTT
CASSPTGGLIAEAFF
>many|TRBJ1-1|TRBV20-1|TRBD1
TGCAGTGCACCTGGACAGGGGAAGACTGAAGCTTTCTTT
CSAPGQGKTEAFF
>many|TRBJ1-5|TRBV7-6|-
TGTGCCAGCAGCTTAGGAAGAAATCAGCCCCAGCATTTT
CASSLGRNQPQHF
>-|TRBJ2-5|TRBV20-1|-
TGCAGTGCTGGAATCGAGACCCAGTACTTC
CSAGIETQYF
>few|TRBJ2-7|TRBV6-5|-
TGTGCCAGCAGTTACTCGAATAACGGCCTCTACGAGCAGTACTTC
CASSYSNNGLYEQYF
>many|TRBJ1-1|TRBV12-5|-
TGTGCTAGTGGTTTGGGGGCGATCCCCACTGAAGCTTTCTTT
CASGLGAIPTEAFF
>-|TRBJ2-2|TRBV29-1|-
TGCAGCGTTGAGGAGGGGAACACCGGGGAGCTGTTTTTT
CSVEEGNTGELFF
>-|TRBJ2-3|TRBV5-1|TRBD2
TGCGCCAGCAGCTTGCCTAGCGGGAGTACAGATACGCAGTATTTT
CASSLPSGSTDTQYF
>few|TRBJ2-7|TRBV7-9|TRBD1
TGTGCCAGCAGCCATACACAGGGGCGACTTTCCTACGAGCAGTACTTC
CASSHTQGRLSYEQYF
>many|TRBJ2-1|TRBV7-2|-
TGTGCCAGCAGCTTAGGGGGTCCCCTGCGGAATGAGCAGTTCTTC
CASSLGGPLRNEQFF
>many|TRBJ1-4|TRBV4-3|-
TGCGCCAGCAGCCAAGATATACAGGCCGACGGTGAAAAACTGTTTTTT
CASSQDIQADGEKLFF
>few|TRBJ1-4|TRBV10-3|TRBD1
TGTGCCATCAGTGACGGAGGGGGCAGAAATGAAAAACTGTTTTTT
CAISDGGGRNEKLFF
>-|TRBJ2-7|TRBV11-2|TRBD1
TGTGCCAGCAGCTTCTTTATTACCGACAGGGCTCTGCGTGAGCAGTACTTC
CASSFFITDRALREQYF
>many|TRBJ1-1|TRBV27|-
TGTGCCAGCAGTCCCGGGATGAACACTGAAGCTTTCTTT
CASSPGMNTEAFF
>many|TRBJ1-1|TRBV2|-
TGTGCCAGCAGTGACGACAGCGGGAACACTGAAGCTTTCTTT
CASSDDSGNTEAFF
>many|TRBJ2-1|TRBV4-3|TRBD1
TGCGCCAGCAGCCAGGGACAGGGCATCGGCAATGAGCAGTTCTTC
CASSQGQGIGNEQFF
>many|TRBJ1-2|TRBV5-1|-
TGCGCCAGCAGATTGGGGGGCCTGGATGGCTACACCTTC
CASRLGGLDGYTF
>-|TRBJ2-2|TRBV10-1|-
TGCGCCAGCAGCTCAGGGTACGGGGAGCTGTTTTTT
CASSSGYGELFF
>many|TRBJ1-2|TRBV7-2|-
TGTGCCAGCAGCTTAGCGCGGCTGCCTGCTGGCTACACCTTC
CASSLARLPAGYTF